Sequencing of this TCR beta chain was carried out in a study of blood T cell repertoires in COVID-19. Study context: Sites in the United States, Italy and Spain provided acute and convalescent COVID-19 samples. Nucleic acid was either cDNA or gDNA, and it came from T cells, B-cell-depleted T cells, or PBMCs.

The CDR3 has 17 residues. Germline CDR1 LGHNA, CDR2 YNFKEQ. V shed 1 base, J shed 5 bases, and the junction held 9 bases outside the gene matches. Per the authors' pipeline: Reference gene primer amplification in the assay estimated nucleated cell counts. Profiling relied on immunoSEQ multiplex PCR, and the TCRdb table lists in-frame clones only, not all of them. The DNA was the basis for D and trimming; V, J and clone size are from that table. The profile covers 90,000 to 110,000 clones, with approximately 82% appearing a single time and 18% taken by the ten largest. The clonotype originates from a woman aged 55-70 years with acute or convalescent COVID-19. The sequenced sample was peripheral blood. V and J are TRBV4-2 and TRBJ2-3; 10 bases match TRBD2. CDR3 residues: CASSQVTAGGHIDTQYF. CDR3 coding DNA: TGTGCCAGCAGCCAAGTAACAGCGGGGGGGCATATAGATACGCAGTATTTT.